The source of this TCR beta chain is a study of shared clonotypes between healthy human individuals. Assay: immunoSEQ multiplex PCR; the TCRdb copy retains only in-frame clones and omits some. Among approximately 2.1 million clones, 85% to 95% were seen once, and the ten largest hold approximately 0.4%. This clone occurred a few times. Germline V CDR1 and CDR2: SGHRS, YFSETQ. V lost 0 bases to trimming and J lost 0 bases, with 12 bases between them. CDR3 length equals 16 residues. This clonotype was obtained from a man aged 18 to 30 in good health. Some clones in this sample may be carry-over from other donors' samples. Specimen: naive CD4+ T cells from PBMCs. Stated subset: CD45RA+ positively selected. The rearrangement uses TRBV5-1 and TRBJ1-2; TRBD1 might be the D (6 bases). In nucleotides, the CDR3 is TGCGCCAGCAGCTTGGGTCCCGAGGGGGCTAACTATGGCTACACCTTC. It specifies CASSLGPEGANYGYTF.